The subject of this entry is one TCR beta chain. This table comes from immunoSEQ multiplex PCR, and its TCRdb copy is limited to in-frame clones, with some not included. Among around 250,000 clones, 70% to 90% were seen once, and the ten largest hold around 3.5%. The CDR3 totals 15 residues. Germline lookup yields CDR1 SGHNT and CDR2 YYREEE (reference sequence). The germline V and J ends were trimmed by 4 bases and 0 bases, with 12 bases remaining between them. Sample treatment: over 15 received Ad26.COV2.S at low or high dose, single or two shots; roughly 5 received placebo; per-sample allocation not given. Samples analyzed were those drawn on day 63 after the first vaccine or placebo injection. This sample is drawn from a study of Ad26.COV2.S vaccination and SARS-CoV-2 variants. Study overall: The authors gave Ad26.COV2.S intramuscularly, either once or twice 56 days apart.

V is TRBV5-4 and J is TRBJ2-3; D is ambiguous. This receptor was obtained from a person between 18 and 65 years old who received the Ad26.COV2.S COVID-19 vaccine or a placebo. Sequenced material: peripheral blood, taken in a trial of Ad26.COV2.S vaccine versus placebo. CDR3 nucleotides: TGTGCCAGCAGCCAAGGTATGATGAGCACAGATACGCAGTATTTT. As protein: CASSQGMMSTDTQYF.